The following is a T cell receptor beta chain sequence with its context. The antigen it binds to is not known. It has no much larger one-base neighbor in the sample; base qualities were not kept. This entry comes from a study of OX40 agonist ivuxolimab in advanced cancers. Background for the entire study: Ivuxolimab was a fully human IgG2 agonistic monoclonal antibody targeting the costimulatory receptor OX40 (CD134). Among the 52 dose-escalation patients, about 20 had hepatocellular carcinoma, roughly 15 melanoma, 9 renal cell carcinoma and 9 head and neck cancer. Peripheral TCRbeta sequencing was intended to test whether TCR sequence diversity was altered and clonal T-cell expansion was caused by ivuxolimab. Intravenous ivuxolimab was administered to patients every 2 weeks at six dose levels: 0.01, 0.1, 0.3, 1.5, 3 and 10 mg/kg. Patients were allowed to have had prior anti-PD-1, anti-PD-L1 or anti-CTLA-4 therapy, and more than 35% of the dose-escalation patients had been treated with checkpoint inhibitors. The paper covers the monotherapy dose-escalation part of the phase I ivuxolimab trial, which included N of about 56 patients. Three dose-escalation patients achieved partial responses, one with hepatocellular carcinoma and two with cutaneous melanoma. In the dose-escalation cohort, 70% to 90% of patients were male, and the mean age was 60 years with a range of roughly 20 to 85. The full study reports these points: After ivuxolimab, expanded clones were on average more numerous among CD8+ T cells than among CD4+ T cells. In partial responders in the 0.1-3.0 mg/kg groups, normalized peripheral clonal expansion was found to be among the lowest, especially among CD8+ T cells. Low levels of normalized T-cell clonal expansion were also seen in some nonresponding patients. At doses of 0.1 to 3.0 mg/kg, clonal expansion of both CD4+ and CD8+ T cells in blood was seen between baseline and week 6. The antigen specificity of the peripheral T cells that underwent clonal expansion was not determined.

Its CDR3 holds 14 amino acids, cysteine through phenylalanine. CDR3 DNA only is kept here, 42 bases in frame from base 1. V and J are truncated by 0 bases and 7 bases respectively, leaving an intervening sequence of 13 bases. According to the germline V gene, CDR1 reads SGDLS and CDR2 reads YYNGEE. The trial excluded patients who had a history of autoimmune disease or who were on systemic immunosuppression. In every dose cohort, peripheral blood was drawn for TCR sequencing at baseline, cycle 4 day 1, and cycle 7 day 1. The samples were taken from a phase I, first-in-human, multicenter, open-label dose-escalation trial of ivuxolimab. Adults with locally advanced or metastatic melanoma, renal cell carcinoma, hepatocellular carcinoma or head and neck squamous cell carcinoma were enrolled in the trial. CD4+ and CD8+ T cells were sorted separately from peripheral blood before TCR sequencing. Genomic DNA was extracted from sorted cells for sequencing of the TCRbeta CDR3 region. The immunoSEQ Assay was used to sequence the TCRbeta CDR3 regions. Sourced from immuneACCESS, this table was stored by TCRdb with only in-frame sequences that have V and J called. A share of the clones is absent; for the studies checked, an unresolved V gene accounts for under half, and the remainder has no known explanation. This sample lists 75,000 or so clones; approximately 84% were detected once. The ten largest clones represent roughly 25% of the sample.

The TCR was taken from an adult with an advanced solid tumor such as melanoma, head and neck, liver or kidney cancer. The chain couples TRBV9 to TRBJ1-2, with the D gene too uncertain to name. Sequenced here: CD4+ or CD8+ T cells sorted from blood, sampled in a trial of the OX40 agonist ivuxolimab. CDR3 loop: CASSVGEVAPGYTF. The DNA sequence is given as TGTGCCAGCAGCGTAGGGGAGGTAGCTCCTGGCTACACCTTC.